Listed below are T cell receptor beta chains from one sample, sequenced in a study of T-cell memory formation after mild COVID-19. TCRdb called the 5' RACE reads again in MiXCR, with one record for every CDR3 protein. The sample holds 150,000 to 200,000 distinct CDR3 sequences, 16% seen once. Sequenced sample: PBMCs or a T cell subset sorted from them (not recorded which). These receptors all come from an adult woman who had mild COVID-19 (a few samples of this study predate the infection). Cell type and time point are not known. Both conserved end residues are part of each CDR3. The D gene is left open where the match is weak. Not every row has a clone size; where given, it reads once, few, many or a size class.

clone_size j_call d_call v_call cdr3_nt cdr3_aa
few TRBJ1-1 TRBD1 TRBV7-9 TGTGCCAGCAGCGAGGACAGGGTGGCTGAAGCTTTCTTT CASSEDRVAEAFF
- TRBJ1-1 - TRBV24-1 TGTGCCACCAGTACAGGAAACACTGAAGCTTTCTTT CATSTGNTEAFF
- TRBJ1-1 TRBD1 TRBV4-1 TGCGCCAGCAGCCACACGGACAGGGACAACACTGAAGCTTTCTTT CASSHTDRDNTEAFF
- TRBJ2-1 TRBD2 TRBV19 TGTGCCAGTAGTAAGACTAGCGGGAGCTTGTATGAGCAGTTCTTC CASSKTSGSLYEQFF
few TRBJ1-6 - TRBV2 TGTGCCAGCAGTACGCAATGGAATTCACCCCTCCACTTT CASSTQWNSPLHF
few TRBJ2-7 TRBD1 TRBV29-1 TGCAGCGTGATGGGACAGGGGGTGCGGGAGCAGTACTTC CSVMGQGVREQYF
- TRBJ2-5 - TRBV7-2 TGTGCCAGCAGCACTCTAAGGAGGGAGACCCAGTACTTC CASSTLRRETQYF
- TRBJ1-2 - TRBV20-1 TGCAGTGCTAGTTCCCGGTATGGCTACACCTTC CSASSRYGYTF
few TRBJ1-4 - TRBV12-3/TRBV12-4 TGTGCCAGCAGCCCACTTCGCGGGCTTGCTAATGAAAAACTGTTTTTT CASSPLRGLANEKLFF
few TRBJ2-7 - TRBV3-1 TGTGCCAGCAGCCAAGACTTTCAGCAGGGTAAGAACGAGCAGTACTTC CASSQDFQQGKNEQYF
- TRBJ1-1 - TRBV7-2 TGTGCCAGCAGCTTACGTATGGAGGACACTGAAGCTTTCTTT CASSLRMEDTEAFF
few TRBJ2-7 TRBD1 TRBV30 TGTGCCTGGAGTGTACGTCACAGGGGGGACGAGCAGTACTTC CAWSVRHRGDEQYF
many TRBJ2-7 - TRBV18 TGTGCCAGCTCACCACCGACAGGAGTCTACGAGCAGTACTTC CASSPPTGVYEQYF
few TRBJ2-4 - TRBV3-1 TGTGCCAGCAGCCAGCAAAACATTCAGTACTTC CASSQQNIQYF
- TRBJ2-1 TRBD1 TRBV5-6 TGTGCCAGCAGCTGGATGACAGGGTTGGACAATGAGCAGTTCTTC CASSWMTGLDNEQFF
few TRBJ1-1 - TRBV30 TGTGCCTGGGTCGGACAGATGAACACTGAAGCTTTCTTT CAWVGQMNTEAFF
- TRBJ1-2 TRBD1 TRBV3-1 TGTGCCAGCAGCCAACCCGGACAGGTCGTCTATGGCTACACCTTC CASSQPGQVVYGYTF
many TRBJ2-3 - TRBV7-2 TGTGCCAGCAGTCTGTACTCAGATACGCAGTATTTT CASSLYSDTQYF
- TRBJ2-3 - TRBV20-1 TGCAGTGCTAGACCTACTAAGGCTAAGTTTGTGTTCGGCACAGATACGCAGTATTTT CSARPTKAKFVFGTDTQYF
many TRBJ2-5 TRBD2 TRBV7-9 TGTGCCAGCAGCGTAGCGGGAGGCGAGACCCAGTACTTC CASSVAGGETQYF
few TRBJ2-2 TRBD1 TRBV20-1 TGTCGGGGACAGGGGTTTAGGACCGGGGAGCTGTTTTTT CRGQGFRTGELFF
few TRBJ1-2 - TRBV3-1 TGTGCCAGCAGCCAAGAGGGTCTCTATGGCTACACCTTC CASSQEGLYGYTF
few TRBJ2-2 TRBD2 TRBV30 TGTGCCTGGAGTTTTAGCGGGAGTATCGCCGGGGAGCTGTTTTTT CAWSFSGSIAGELFF
few TRBJ1-2 TRBD1 TRBV27 TGTGCCAGCACCTCATACGGACAGGAGGTTGGCTACACCTTC CASTSYGQEVGYTF
once TRBJ1-1 - TRBV5-1 TGCGCCAGCGCCGCAGGGGTCCGGACTGAAGCTTTCTTT CASAAGVRTEAFF
- TRBJ1-1 - TRBV7-8 TGTGCCAGCAGCTCCAACAGGGAGGTCACTGAAGCTTTCTTT CASSSNREVTEAFF
- TRBJ2-2 - TRBV24-1 TGTGCCACCAGTGATTTGCTCGGGGAGCTGTTTTTT CATSDLLGELFF
once TRBJ2-7 - TRBV6-1 TGTGCCAGCAGTAGAACAGACTACGAGCAGTACTTC CASSRTDYEQYF
- TRBJ2-7 TRBD1 TRBV14 TGTGCCAGCAGACATCAGGGGGCCTACGAGCAGTACTTC CASRHQGAYEQYF
- TRBJ2-3 - TRBV7-2 TGTGCCAGCAGCCAGACGTTGGATACGCAGTATTTT CASSQTLDTQYF
- TRBJ1-2 - TRBV7-3 TGTGCCAGCAGCCCCCCGCGGGCCTATGGCTACACCTTC CASSPPRAYGYTF
few TRBJ2-6 - TRBV5-6 TGTGCCAGCAGCAGGGGCTTTGGGGCCAACGTCCTGACTTTC CASSRGFGANVLTF
many TRBJ2-7 TRBD1 TRBV7-8 TGTGCCAGCAGCTCGCGCCGTTTACAGGGGGACGAGCAGTACTTC CASSSRRLQGDEQYF
- TRBJ2-3 - TRBV10-3 TGTGCCATCAGTGATAGCAGGGGCCCGAGCACAGATACGCAGTATTTT CAISDSRGPSTDTQYF
- TRBJ2-2 TRBD1 TRBV20-1 TGCAGTGCTAGACCCGGGACAGACACCGGGGAGCTGTTTTTT CSARPGTDTGELFF
- TRBJ2-3 - TRBV3-1 TGTGCCAGCAGCCCCGGTGGAGCGGGTGGAGATACGCAGTATTTT CASSPGGAGGDTQYF
- TRBJ1-5 - TRBV18 TGTGCCAGCTCACCCGCGCTTAATCAGCCCCAGCATTTT CASSPALNQPQHF
- TRBJ2-5 - TRBV5-6 TGTGCCAGCAGCTTGCAACAGACAGTACAAGAGACCCAGTACTTC CASSLQQTVQETQYF
- TRBJ2-2 TRBD2 TRBV4-2 TGTGCCAGCAGCCCGAGGACTAGCCTGACCGGGGAGCTGTTTTTT CASSPRTSLTGELFF
few TRBJ1-2 - TRBV30 TGTGCCTGGAGTGGACAGGCGGTCTATGGCTACACCTTC CAWSGQAVYGYTF